One TCR beta chain is described in this entry. The sample is drawn from a study of blood T cell repertoires in COVID-19. Overall study context: Material from acute and convalescent COVID-19 was sourced from the United States, Italy and Spain. Sources were T cells, B-cell-depleted T cells, or PBMCs; the material itself was cDNA or gDNA.

TCRdb keeps only in-frame clones here, not all; method: immunoSEQ multiplex PCR. The sample records approximately 210,000 clones, 84% being singletons. Sequencing used peripheral blood. This clonotype was obtained from an older woman with active or convalescent COVID-19.

The CDR3 protein is CASSQESAGGPPDTQYF. CDR3 nucleotide sequence: TGTGCCAGCAGCCAAGAATCGGCGGGAGGGCCACCAGATACGCAGTATTTT. The rearrangement joins TRBV3-1 (or the pseudogene TRBV3-2) to TRBJ2-3; 9 bases fit TRBD2. With 0 bases clipped from V and 4 bases from J, the junction kept 8 bases outside the gene matches. The CDR3 sequence is 17 residues long. CDR1 and CDR2 from the germline V gene are LGHDT and YNNKEL (reference sequence).